The clone carrying this T cell receptor beta chain has at least ten counts. Individually, cDNA molecules had unique molecular identifiers attached to them. Each CDR3 protein is one row after TCRdb ran MiXCR on the 5' RACE reads. The sample includes approximately 18,000 distinct CDR3 sequences, more than 4.5% of them seen just once. The sample comes from a study of early T cells in non-severe SARS-CoV-2 infection. The overall study: Sequencing of unsorted whole blood was done on bulk RNA, leaving chains unpaired.

The CDR3 loop spans 15 amino acids. J was trimmed by 5 bases and V by 6 bases; bases with no gene match: 11. The germline V gene has CDR1 MDHEN and CDR2 SYDVKM. The TCR sequence derives from an adult who was a healthcare worker with PCR-confirmed SARS-CoV-2 infection or an uninfected control (not recorded which). What was sequenced was whole blood. The rearrangement links TRBV28 to TRBJ2-7; 9 bases agree with TRBD1. CDR3 amino acids: CASRTPGQGYHEQYF. As DNA, the CDR3 is TGTGCCAGCAGGACCCCGGGACAGGGCTACCACGAGCAGTACTTC.